These 7 T cell receptor beta chains share one sample of origin, sequenced in a study of T cells in Graves' hyperthyroidism and ophthalmopathy (dated by TCRdb to between 2018 and 2021). Libraries came from multiplex PCR. Sequencing instrument: Illumina HiSeq 2000. Amplification of TCR beta CDR3 regions was carried out from RNA transcripts. For the first round of RT-PCR on the TCR CDR3, the HTBI primer set was used together with the Qiagen OneStep RT-PCR kit. Using fastp at Q25 and MiXCR, TCRdb reprocessed the public reads and kept productive beta chains. Rows matching on CDR3 protein sequence are summarized as one entry with the most common DNA and genes. Here the sample has about 290,000 distinct CDR3 sequences; roughly 15% occur a single time. The top ten clones comprise around a third of the sample. Sample: blood. The receptors shown here come from a man under 40 with Graves' hyperthyroidism.

The table lists this clonotype with many counts. The chain joins TRBV7-6 to TRBJ2-1, with 7 bases that match TRBD2. The ends lost 1 base at V and 10 bases at J; junction bases unmatched: 4. CDR1 is SGHVS, CDR2 FNYEAQ, per germline. This CDR3 has 13 amino acids. The CDR3 bases are TGTGCCAGCAGCTTAGGTACCGGGAGGGAGCAGTTCTTC. This gives the protein CASSLGTGREQFF.

As DNA, the CDR3 is TGTGCCAGCAGCCCGGGGGCCTATGGCTACACCTTC. Amino acid sequence: CASSPGAYGYTF. The chain recombines TRBV6-1 with TRBJ1-2; possibly TRBD1 for D (6 bases). V lost 6 bases to trimming and J lost 4 bases, with 9 bases between them. The germline V gene has CDR1 MNHNS and CDR2 SASEGT. This CDR3 is 12 amino acids long.

The genes are TRBV25-1 and TRBJ2-7; 11 nucleotides match TRBD2. CDR3 size: 14 residues. With 8 bases clipped from V and 5 bases from J, the junction kept 8 bases outside the gene matches. CDR1 and CDR2 (germline): MGHDK, SYGVNS. The CDR3 DNA reads as TGTGCCAGCTCTGGTCCGGGACTAGCGGACGAGCAGTACTTC. It is translated as CASSGPGLADEQYF.

At least ten counts were recorded for this clonotype. The gene calls are TRBV6-1 and TRBJ2-2; D gene unclear. Germline CDR1 MNHNS, CDR2 SASEGT. V was shortened by 1 base and J by 4 bases, with 10 bases between the two germline ends. The length of the CDR3 is 15 residues. CDR3 region: CASSEEVMLTGELFF. As DNA, the CDR3 is TGTGCCAGCAGTGAAGAGGTGATGCTCACCGGGGAGCTGTTTTTT.

This clonotype was counted between two and nine times. V and J are TRBV4-1 and TRBJ2-3; D may be TRBD2 (7 bases). The CDR3 has 17 amino acids. Germline CDR1 is MGHRA and CDR2 is YSYEKL. With 4 bases removed from V and 1 base from J, the gap between germline ends came to 18 bases. DNA of the CDR3: TGCGCCAGCAGCCTTGGTCTTTCGGGGGGCGGCACAGATACGCAGTATTTT. Amino acids: CASSLGLSGGGTDTQYF.

Many counts were recorded for this clonotype. Here the CDR3 reads CSARDLVRDRVMNTEAFF. The CDR3 region has the DNA TGCAGTGCTAGAGATCTTGTCCGGGACAGGGTTATGAACACTGAAGCTTTCTTT. The J gene is TRBJ1-1, the V gene TRBV20-1, with TRBD1 matching 9 bases. CDR3 length: 18 residues. The trim removed 0 bases at V and 0 bases at J, leaving 11 bases unmatched. CDR1 is DFQATT and CDR2 is SNEGSKA in the germline V gene (reference sequence).

A few counts support this clonotype. The chain recombines TRBV30 with TRBJ1-2, with D unresolved. V gave up 3 bases and J gave up 4 bases, with 24 bases separating them. This CDR3 is 17 amino acids long. The germline V gene has CDR1 GTSNPN and CDR2 SVGIG (reference sequence). CDR3 loop: CAWSSPRTTMFSYGYTF. For the CDR3, the DNA is TGTGCCTGGAGCTCGCCCAGGACCACTATGTTTAGCTATGGCTACACCTTC.